This T cell receptor (beta chain) was sequenced in a study of blood T cell repertoires in COVID-19. About the study: There were acute and convalescent COVID-19 samples, and they came from the United States, Italy and Spain. Nucleic acid was either cDNA or gDNA, and it came from T cells, B-cell-depleted T cells, or PBMCs.

V was shortened by 7 bases and J by 4 bases, with 10 bases between the two germline ends. Germline loops: CDR1 MNHEY, CDR2 SVGAGI. The length of the CDR3 is 12 residues. This clone was found once. In the source study's methods: Reference gene primer amplification gave estimated nucleated cell counts. Produced via immunoSEQ multiplex PCR; TCRdb's table is partial and in-frame only. D and trimming were read from the DNA, whereas the V and J calls and clone size are those reported in that table. Of approximately 170,000 clones listed, more than 75% are singletons. Sequencing was carried out using peripheral blood. This chain joins TRBV6-5 and TRBJ1-1, with D unclear. The sequence was collected from a man aged 18 to 30 with active or convalescent COVID-19. The CDR3 sequence: CASTRGSTEAFF. The CDR3 DNA reads as TGTGCCAGCACCCGAGGGAGCACTGAAGCTTTCTTT.